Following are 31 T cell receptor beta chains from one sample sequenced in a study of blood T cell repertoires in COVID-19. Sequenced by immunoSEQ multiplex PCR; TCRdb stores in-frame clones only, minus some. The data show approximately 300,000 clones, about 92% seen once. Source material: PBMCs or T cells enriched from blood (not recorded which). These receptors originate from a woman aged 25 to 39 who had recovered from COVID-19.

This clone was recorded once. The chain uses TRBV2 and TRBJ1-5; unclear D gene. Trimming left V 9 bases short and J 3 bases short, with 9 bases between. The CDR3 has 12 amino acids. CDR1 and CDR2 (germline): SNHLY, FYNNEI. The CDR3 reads CASRESNQPQHF. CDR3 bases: TGTGCCAGTCGGGAGTCCAATCAGCCCCAGCATTTT. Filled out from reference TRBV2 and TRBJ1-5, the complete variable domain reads EPEVTQTPSHQVTQMGQEVILRCVPISNHLYFYWYRQILGQKVEFLVSFYNNEISEKSEIFDDQFSVERPDGSNFTLKIRSTKLEDSAMYFCASRESNQPQHFGDGTRLSIL.

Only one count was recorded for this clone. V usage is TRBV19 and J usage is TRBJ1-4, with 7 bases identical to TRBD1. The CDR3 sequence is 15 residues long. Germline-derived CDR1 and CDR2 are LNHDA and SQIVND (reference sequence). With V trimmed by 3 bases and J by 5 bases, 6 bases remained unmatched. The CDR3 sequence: CASSIRGGGNEKLFF. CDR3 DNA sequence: TGTGCCAGTAGTATTCGTGGAGGGGGCAATGAAAAACTGTTTTTT.

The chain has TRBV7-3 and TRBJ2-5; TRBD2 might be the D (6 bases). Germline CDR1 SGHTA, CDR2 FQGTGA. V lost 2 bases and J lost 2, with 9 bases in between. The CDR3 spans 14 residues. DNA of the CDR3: TGTGCCAGCAGCTTAGGGGGGTTTCAAGAGACCCAGTACTTC. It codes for CASSLGGFQETQYF.

In DNA, the CDR3 is TGTGCCATCAGTGAGTCGCTCAGATTTAACTATGGCTACACCTTC. Residues: CAISESLRFNYGYTF. The genes are TRBV10-3 and TRBJ1-2; D gene unclear. V was pared by 0 bases and J by 1 base, with 9 bases between. This CDR3 comprises 15 residues. Germline CDR1 reads ENHRY; CDR2 reads SYGVKD.

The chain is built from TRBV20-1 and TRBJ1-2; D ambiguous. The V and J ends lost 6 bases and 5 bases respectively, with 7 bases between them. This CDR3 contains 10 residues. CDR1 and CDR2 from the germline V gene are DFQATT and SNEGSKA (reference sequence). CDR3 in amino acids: CSARRYGYTF. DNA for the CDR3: TGCAGTGCCAGGAGGTATGGCTACACCTTC.

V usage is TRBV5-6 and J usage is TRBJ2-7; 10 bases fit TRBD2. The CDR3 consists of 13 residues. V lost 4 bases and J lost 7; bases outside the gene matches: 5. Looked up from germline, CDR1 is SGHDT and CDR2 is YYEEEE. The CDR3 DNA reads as TGTGCCAGCAGCCCCCCTAGCGGGAGTGAGCAGTACTTC. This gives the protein CASSPPSGSEQYF.

The CDR3 DNA is TGTGCCAGCAGCGTACAGGGAAATCAGCCCCAGCATTTT. Encoded protein: CASSVQGNQPQHF. The chain combines TRBV9 with TRBJ1-5; the D gene is possibly TRBD1 (5 bases). The CDR3 contains 13 residues. The germline V gene encodes CDR1 SGDLS and CDR2 YYNGEE. V was pared by 1 base and J by 4 bases, with 6 bases between.

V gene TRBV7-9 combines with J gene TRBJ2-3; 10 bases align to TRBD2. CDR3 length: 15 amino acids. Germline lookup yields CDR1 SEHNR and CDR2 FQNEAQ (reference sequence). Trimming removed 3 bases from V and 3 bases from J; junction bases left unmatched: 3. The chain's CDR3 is CASSFLAGVTDTQYF. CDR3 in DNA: TGTGCCAGCAGCTTCCTAGCGGGAGTAACAGATACGCAGTATTTT.

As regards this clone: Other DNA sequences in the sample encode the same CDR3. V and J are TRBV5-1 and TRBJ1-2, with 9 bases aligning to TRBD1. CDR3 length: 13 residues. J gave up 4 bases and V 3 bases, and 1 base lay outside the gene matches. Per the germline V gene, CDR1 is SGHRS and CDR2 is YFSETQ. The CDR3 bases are TGCGCCAGCAGCTGGGGACAGGGCTATGGCTACACCTTC. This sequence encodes CASSWGQGYGYTF.

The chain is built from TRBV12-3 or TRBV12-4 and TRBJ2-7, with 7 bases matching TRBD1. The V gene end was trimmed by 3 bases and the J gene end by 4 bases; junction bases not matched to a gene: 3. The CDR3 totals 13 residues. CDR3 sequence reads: CASSLGQIYEQYF. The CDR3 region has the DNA TGTGCCAGCAGTTTGGGACAGATATACGAGCAGTACTTC.

The CDR3 is CASRTTGIYQPQHF. The CDR3 bases are TGTGCCAGCAGAACAACAGGGATCTATCAGCCCCAGCATTTT. V usage is TRBV6-5 and J usage is TRBJ1-5; TRBD1 is a possible D gene (6 bases). Germline CDR1 is MNHEY and CDR2 is SVGAGI. The V gene lost 6 bases and the J gene lost 5 bases, with 14 bases spanning the gap. This CDR3 has 14 residues.

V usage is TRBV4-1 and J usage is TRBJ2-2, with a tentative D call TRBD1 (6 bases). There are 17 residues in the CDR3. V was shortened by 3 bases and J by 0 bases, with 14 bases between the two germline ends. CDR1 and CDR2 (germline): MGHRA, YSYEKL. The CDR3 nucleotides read TGCGCCAGCAGCCAGGCGTATGGGACATCGAACACCGGGGAGCTGTTTTTT. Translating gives CASSQAYGTSNTGELFF.

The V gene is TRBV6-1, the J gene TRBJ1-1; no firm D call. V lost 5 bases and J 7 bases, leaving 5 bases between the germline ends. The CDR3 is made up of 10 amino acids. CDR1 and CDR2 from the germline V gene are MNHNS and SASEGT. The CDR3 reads CASSYGEAFF. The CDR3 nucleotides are TGTGCCAGCAGTTACGGTGAAGCTTTCTTT.

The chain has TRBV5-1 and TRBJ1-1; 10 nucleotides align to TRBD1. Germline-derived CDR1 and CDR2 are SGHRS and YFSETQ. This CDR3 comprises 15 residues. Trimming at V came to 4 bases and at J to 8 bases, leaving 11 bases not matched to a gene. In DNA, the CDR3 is TGCGCCAGCAGCGTCCGACAGGGGGCGTATATGGAAGCTTTCTTT. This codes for CASSVRQGAYMEAFF.

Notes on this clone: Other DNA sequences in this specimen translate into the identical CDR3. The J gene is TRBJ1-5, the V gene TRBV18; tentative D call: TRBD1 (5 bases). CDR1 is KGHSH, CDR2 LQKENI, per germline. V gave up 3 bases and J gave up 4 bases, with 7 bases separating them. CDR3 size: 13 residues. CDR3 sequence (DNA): TGTGCCAGCTCACCCGACAGAAATCAGCCCCAGCATTTT. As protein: CASSPDRNQPQHF.

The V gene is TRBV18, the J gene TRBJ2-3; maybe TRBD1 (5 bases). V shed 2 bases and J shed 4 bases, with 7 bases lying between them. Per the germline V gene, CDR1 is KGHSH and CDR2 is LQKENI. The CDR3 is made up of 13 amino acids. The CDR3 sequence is CASSPGRADTQYF. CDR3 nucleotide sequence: TGTGCCAGCTCACCAGGCAGGGCAGATACGCAGTATTTT. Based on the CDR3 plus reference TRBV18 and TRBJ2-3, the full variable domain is NAGVMQNPRHLVRRRGQEARLRCSPMKGHSHVYWYRQLPEEGLKFMVYLQKENIIDESGMPKERFSAEFPKEGPSILRIQQVVRGDSAAYFCASSPGRADTQYFGPGTRLTVL.

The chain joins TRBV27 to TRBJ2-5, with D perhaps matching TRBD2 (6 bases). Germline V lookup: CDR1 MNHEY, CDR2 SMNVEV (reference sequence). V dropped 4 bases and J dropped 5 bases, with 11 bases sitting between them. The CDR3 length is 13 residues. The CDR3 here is CASSSNSGETQYF. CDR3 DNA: TGTGCCAGCAGTTCCAACAGCGGGGAGACCCAGTACTTC.

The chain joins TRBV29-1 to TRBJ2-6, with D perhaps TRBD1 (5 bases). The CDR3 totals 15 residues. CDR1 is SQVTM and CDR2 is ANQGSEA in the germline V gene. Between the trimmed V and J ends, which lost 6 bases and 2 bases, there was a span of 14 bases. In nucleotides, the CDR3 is TGCAGCGTCGTTTCTCAGGGAACTGGGGCCAACGTCCTGACTTTC. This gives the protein CSVVSQGTGANVLTF.

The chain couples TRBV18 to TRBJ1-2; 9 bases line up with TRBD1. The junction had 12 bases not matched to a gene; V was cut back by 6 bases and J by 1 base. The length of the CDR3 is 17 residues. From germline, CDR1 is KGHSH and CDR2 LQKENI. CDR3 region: CASSKVQGANLNYGYTF. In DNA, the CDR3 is TGTGCCAGCTCGAAAGTACAGGGGGCTAACCTTAACTATGGCTACACCTTC. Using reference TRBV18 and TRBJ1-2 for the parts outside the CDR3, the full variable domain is NAGVMQNPRHLVRRRGQEARLRCSPMKGHSHVYWYRQLPEEGLKFMVYLQKENIIDESGMPKERFSAEFPKEGPSILRIQQVVRGDSAAYFCASSKVQGANLNYGYTFGSGTRLTVV.

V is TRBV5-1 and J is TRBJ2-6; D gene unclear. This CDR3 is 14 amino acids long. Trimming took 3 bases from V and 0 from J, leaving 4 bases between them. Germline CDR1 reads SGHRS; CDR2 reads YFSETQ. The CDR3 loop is CASSSNSGANVLTF. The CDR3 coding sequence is TGCGCCAGCAGCTCTAACTCTGGGGCCAACGTCCTGACTTTC.

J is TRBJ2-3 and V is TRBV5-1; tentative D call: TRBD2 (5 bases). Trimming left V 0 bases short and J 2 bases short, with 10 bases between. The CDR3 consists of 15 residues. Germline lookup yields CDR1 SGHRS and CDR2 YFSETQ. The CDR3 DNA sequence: TGCGCCAGCAGCTTGGCGGGCCTAGCCACAGATACGCAGTATTTT. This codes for CASSLAGLATDTQYF. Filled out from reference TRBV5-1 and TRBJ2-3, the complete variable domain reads KAGVTQTPRYLIKTRGQQVTLSCSPISGHRSVSWYQQTPGQGLQFLFEYFSETQRNKGNFPGRFSGRQFSNSRSEMNVSTLELGDSALYLCASSLAGLATDTQYFGPGTRLTVL.

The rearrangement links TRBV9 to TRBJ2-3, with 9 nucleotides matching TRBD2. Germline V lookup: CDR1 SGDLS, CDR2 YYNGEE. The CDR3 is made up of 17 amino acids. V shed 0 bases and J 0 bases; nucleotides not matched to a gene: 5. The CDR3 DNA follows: TGTGCCAGCAGCGTAGAGCTAGCGGGACTTAGCACAGATACGCAGTATTTT. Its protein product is CASSVELAGLSTDTQYF.

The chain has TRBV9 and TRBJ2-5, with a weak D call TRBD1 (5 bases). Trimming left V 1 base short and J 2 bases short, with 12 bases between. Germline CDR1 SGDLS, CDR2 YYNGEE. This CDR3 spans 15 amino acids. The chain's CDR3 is CASSVTGVTQETQYF. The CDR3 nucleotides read TGTGCCAGCAGCGTAACAGGCGTTACTCAAGAGACCCAGTACTTC.

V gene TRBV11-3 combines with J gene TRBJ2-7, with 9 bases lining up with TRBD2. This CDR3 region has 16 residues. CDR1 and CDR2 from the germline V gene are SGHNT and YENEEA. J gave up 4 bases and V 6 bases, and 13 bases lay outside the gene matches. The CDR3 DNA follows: TGTGCCAGCAGTCGCCCCGGGGCGGGGGGGGCTTACGAGCAGTACTTC. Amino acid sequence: CASSRPGAGGAYEQYF.

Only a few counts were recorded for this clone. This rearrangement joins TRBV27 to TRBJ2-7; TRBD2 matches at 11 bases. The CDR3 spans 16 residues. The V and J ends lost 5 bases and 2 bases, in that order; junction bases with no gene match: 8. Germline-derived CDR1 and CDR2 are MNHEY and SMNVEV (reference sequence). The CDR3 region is CASSPTSGRPTYEQYF. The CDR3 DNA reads TGTGCCAGCAGTCCCACTAGCGGGAGACCCACCTACGAGCAGTACTTC.

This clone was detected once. This CDR3 reads CASSVFRGEGLRNQPQHF. In nucleotides, the CDR3 is TGTGCCAGCAGCGTATTTCGGGGGGAGGGTTTAAGGAATCAGCCCCAGCATTTT. The chain has TRBV9 and TRBJ1-5; perhaps TRBD1 as D (5 bases). This CDR3 has 18 amino acids. Germline V gene lookup returns CDR1 SGDLS and CDR2 YYNGEE. V lost 1 base and J 4 bases, leaving 21 bases between the germline ends.

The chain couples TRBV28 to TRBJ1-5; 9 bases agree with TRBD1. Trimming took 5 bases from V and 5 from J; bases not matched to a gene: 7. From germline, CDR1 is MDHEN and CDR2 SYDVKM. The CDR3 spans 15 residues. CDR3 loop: CASSMAQGAHQPQHF. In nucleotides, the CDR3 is TGTGCCAGCAGTATGGCACAGGGGGCACATCAGCCCCAGCATTTT.

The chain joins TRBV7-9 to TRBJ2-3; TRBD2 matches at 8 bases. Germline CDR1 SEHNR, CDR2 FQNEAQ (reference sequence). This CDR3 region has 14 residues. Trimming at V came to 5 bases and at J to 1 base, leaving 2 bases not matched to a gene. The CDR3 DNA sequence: TGTGCCAGCAGCCGAGCGGGGGGCACAGATACGCAGTATTTT. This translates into CASSRAGGTDTQYF.

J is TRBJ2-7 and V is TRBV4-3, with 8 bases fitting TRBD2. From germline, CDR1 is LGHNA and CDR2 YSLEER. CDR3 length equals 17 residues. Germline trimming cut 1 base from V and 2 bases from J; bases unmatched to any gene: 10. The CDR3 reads CASSQGLLAGSTYEQYF. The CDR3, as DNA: TGCGCCAGCAGCCAAGGGCTTTTAGCGGGGAGCACCTACGAGCAGTACTTC.

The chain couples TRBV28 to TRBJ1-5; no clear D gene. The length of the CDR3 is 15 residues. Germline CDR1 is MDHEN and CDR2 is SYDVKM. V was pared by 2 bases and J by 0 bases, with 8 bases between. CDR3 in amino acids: CASSLGQYSNQPQHF. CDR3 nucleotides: TGTGCCAGCAGTTTAGGGCAATATAGCAATCAGCCCCAGCATTTT.

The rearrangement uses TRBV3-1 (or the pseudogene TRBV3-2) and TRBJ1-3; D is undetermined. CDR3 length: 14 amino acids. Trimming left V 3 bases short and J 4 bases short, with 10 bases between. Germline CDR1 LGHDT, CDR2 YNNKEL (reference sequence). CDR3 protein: CASSHGGRGNTIYF. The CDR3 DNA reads TGTGCCAGCAGCCACGGAGGGCGAGGAAACACCATATATTTT.